The 19 T cell receptor beta chains presented below share a single source sample, sequenced in a study of identical twins. TCRdb reprocessed the 5' RACE reads via MiXCR and lists one record per CDR3 protein. This table has 200,000 to 250,000 distinct CDR3 sequences, approximately 7% appearing once. These same data were also listed under a study on yellow fever vaccine responses in identical twins.

Sequences were obtained from memory (CD45RO+) T cells sorted from blood. The source of these receptors is a woman under 30 in good health.

This clonotype was picked up many times. V is TRBV12-3 or TRBV12-4 and J is TRBJ2-2, with a possible D match to TRBD2 (5 bases). CDR3 length equals 13 residues. Trimming pared 2 bases from V and 7 bases from J, leaving 8 bases between. This CDR3 reads CASSLREGGELFF. DNA of the CDR3: TGTGCCAGCAGTTTACGGGAAGGCGGGGAGCTGTTTTTT.

In this sample, this clonotype turned up many times. The rearrangement links TRBV10-3 to TRBJ2-4, with no clear D. The V gene's germline CDR1 is ENHRY and CDR2 SYGVKD. The CDR3 extends over 16 amino acids. V was clipped by 2 bases and J by 0 bases, with 11 bases between them. DNA of the CDR3: TGTGCCATCAGTGAGGGGGAAACTCTAGCCAAAAACATTCAGTACTTC. It encodes CAISEGETLAKNIQYF.

This clonotype has a count of ten or more. This chain links TRBV10-3 with TRBJ1-3; D may be TRBD1 (5 bases). The V gene's germline CDR1 is ENHRY and CDR2 SYGVKD. V was cut by 0 bases and J by 0 bases, with 12 bases left in between. The CDR3 runs 17 residues. CDR3 loop: CAISESTELFSGNTIYF. DNA of the CDR3: TGTGCCATCAGTGAGTCGACAGAACTTTTCTCTGGAAACACCATATATTTT.

This clonotype was seen only a few times. The CDR3 sequence: CASSLFSTGTNFRVNEQFF. DNA for the CDR3: TGTGCCAGCAGTTTATTTAGTACAGGGACAAATTTTCGGGTCAATGAGCAGTTCTTC. The rearrangement uses TRBV28 and TRBJ2-1; possible D gene TRBD1, 6 bases. This CDR3 spans 19 amino acids. With 1 base removed from V and 6 bases from J, the gap between germline ends came to 25 bases. CDR1 and CDR2 (germline): MDHEN, SYDVKM.

The chain carries TRBV27 and TRBJ1-1; D call uncertain. This CDR3 spans 14 amino acids. Germline V CDR1 and CDR2: MNHEY, SMNVEV (reference sequence). V lost 2 bases and J 1 base, leaving 8 bases between the germline ends. The CDR3 region is CASSLRPGNTEAFF. CDR3 in DNA: TGTGCCAGCAGTTTAAGACCAGGGAACACTGAAGCTTTCTTT.

The chain has TRBV6-1 and TRBJ2-7; no firm D call. Germline V gives CDR1 MNHNS, CDR2 SASEGT. This CDR3 is built from 14 residues. With 3 bases removed from V and 3 bases from J, the gap between germline ends came to 12 bases. DNA for the CDR3: TGTGCCAGCAGTGACCGGCAGTACCTCTACGAGCAGTACTTC. As protein: CASSDRQYLYEQYF.

This clonotype came up many times. The rearrangement links TRBV27 to TRBJ2-7; TRBD1 matches 9 bases. The germline V gene encodes CDR1 MNHEY and CDR2 SMNVEV (reference sequence). V lost 10 bases to trimming and J lost 6 bases; unmatched junction nucleotides: 10. The CDR3 consists of 13 residues. Here the CDR3 reads CATSGQGLGEQYF. CDR3 DNA: TGTGCCACCTCGGGACAGGGATTGGGCGAGCAGTACTTC.

This clonotype was observed many times. The gene calls are TRBV12-3 or TRBV12-4 and TRBJ2-3, with D perhaps assigned TRBD1 or TRBD2 (5 bases each). CDR3 length: 12 residues. The ends were cut back, 5 bases at V and 5 bases at J, with 8 bases in the middle. In DNA, the CDR3 is TGTGCCAGCAGTGGGGGTGGAGATACGCAGTATTTT. It is translated as CASSGGGDTQYF.

The chain combines TRBV11-2 with TRBJ1-1; unclear D gene. CDR1 and CDR2 from the germline V gene are SGHAT and FQNNGV. V was clipped by 7 bases and J by 6 bases, with 15 bases between them. The CDR3 covers 13 residues. The CDR3 is CASTITGKAEAFF. The CDR3 DNA is TGTGCCAGCACCATCACGGGGAAGGCTGAAGCTTTCTTT.

The chain employs TRBV20-1 and TRBJ2-3, with 11 bases aligning to TRBD2. The trim removed 1 base at V and 5 bases at J, leaving 2 bases unmatched. The germline CDR1 and CDR2 sequences are DFQATT and SNEGSKA (reference sequence). The CDR3 length is 14 residues. CDR3 coding DNA: TGCAGTGCTAGAGGGGGGACTAGCGGAGATACGCAGTATTTT. Translation gives CSARGGTSGDTQYF.

There are many counts of this clonotype. V is TRBV28 and J is TRBJ1-5, with 10 bases matching TRBD1. The germline V gene encodes CDR1 MDHEN and CDR2 SYDVKM. This CDR3 has 14 amino acids. The V segment lost 5 bases and the J segment 6 bases; nucleotides outside the gene matches: 4. The CDR3 bases are TGTGCCAGCAGTCCTAGGACAGGGGGTCAGCCCCAGCATTTT. This sequence encodes CASSPRTGGQPQHF.

This clonotype was seen a few times. The chain uses TRBV29-1 and TRBJ2-5, with 11 bases aligning to TRBD2. This CDR3 has 16 residues. In germline, CDR1 is SQVTM, CDR2 ANQGSEA. J was trimmed by 4 bases and V by 3 bases; bases with no gene match: 10. CDR3 protein: CSVDPHSGGAGETQYF. CDR3 in DNA: TGCAGCGTTGACCCTCATAGCGGGGGGGCCGGAGAGACCCAGTACTTC.

The rearrangement uses TRBV18 and TRBJ2-2; the D gene is possibly TRBD2 (6 bases). From germline, CDR1 is KGHSH and CDR2 LQKENI. This CDR3 region has 16 residues. Trimming left V 3 bases short and J 4 bases short, with 15 bases between. This CDR3 is CASSPGLSAGTGELFF. CDR3 coding DNA: TGTGCCAGCTCACCCGGACTATCCGCGGGCACCGGGGAGCTGTTTTTT.

The chain links TRBV12-3 or TRBV12-4 to TRBJ2-1; D is perhaps TRBD1 (6 bases). The CDR3 extends over 14 amino acids. The germline V and J ends were trimmed by 5 bases and 4 bases, with 12 bases remaining between them. CDR3 region: CASSPGTKYNEQFF. The CDR3 region has the DNA TGTGCCAGCAGTCCGGGGACAAAGTACAATGAGCAGTTCTTC.

This clonotype was seen at least ten times. The chain links TRBV12-3 or TRBV12-4 to TRBJ2-4, with a possible D match to TRBD2 (6 bases). Trimming removed 3 bases at V and 6 bases at J, with 12 bases between. The CDR3 consists of 14 residues. Here the CDR3 DNA reads TGTGCCAGCAGTTTTGGGGGGATACGAAACATTCAGTACTTC. Translated: CASSFGGIRNIQYF.

This rearrangement joins TRBV28 to TRBJ2-7; D might be TRBD2 (8 bases). The CDR3 has 18 residues. Trimming stripped 6 bases from V and 7 bases from J, with 31 bases between. Looked up from germline, CDR1 is MDHEN and CDR2 is SYDVKM. The CDR3 DNA follows: TGTGCCAGCAGCTCAGGGGGATACGGGGTAGCGGGACCGGGGGAGCAGTACTTC. Its protein is CASSSGGYGVAGPGEQYF.

The chain has TRBV6-2 or TRBV6-3 and TRBJ1-6; D ambiguous. Germline V gives CDR1 MNHEY, CDR2 SVGEGT. Trimming pared 3 bases from V and 4 bases from J, leaving 7 bases between. The CDR3 covers 14 residues. The CDR3 region has the DNA TGTGCCAGCAGTTATGGCCAATATAATTCACCCCTCCACTTT. It specifies CASSYGQYNSPLHF.

This clonotype was seen a handful of times. The rearrangement uses TRBV7-2 and TRBJ2-5, with D uncertain. The CDR3 runs 15 residues. Trimming took 4 bases from V and 2 from J, leaving 14 bases between them. CDR1 is SGHTA and CDR2 is FQGNSA in the germline V gene. The CDR3 protein is CASSWRLTQQETQYF. The DNA for the CDR3 is TGTGCCAGCAGCTGGAGATTGACACAACAAGAGACCCAGTACTTC.

The CDR3 spells CASSPKPSLAGTYEQYF. In DNA form, the CDR3 reads TGTGCCAGCAGCCCGAAGCCGAGTCTAGCGGGCACCTACGAGCAGTACTTC. This chain connects TRBV11-2 to TRBJ2-7; 8 nucleotides align to TRBD2. This CDR3 has 17 residues. Per the germline V gene, CDR1 is SGHAT and CDR2 is FQNNGV. The trim removed 5 bases at V and 2 bases at J, leaving 14 bases unmatched.